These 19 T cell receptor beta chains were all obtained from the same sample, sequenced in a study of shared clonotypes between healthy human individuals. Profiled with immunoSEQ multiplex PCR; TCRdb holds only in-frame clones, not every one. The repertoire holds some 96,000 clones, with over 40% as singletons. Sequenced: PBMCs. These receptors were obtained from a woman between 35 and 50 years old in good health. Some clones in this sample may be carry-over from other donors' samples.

CDR3 in DNA: TGTGCCAGCAGTGAACTCGGTGAGCAGTACTTC. It codes for CASSELGEQYF. The rearrangement links TRBV25-1 to TRBJ2-7; D remains unclear. V was cut by 2 bases and J by 7 bases, with 6 bases left in between. This CDR3 region has 11 residues. In germline, CDR1 is MGHDK, CDR2 SYGVNS.

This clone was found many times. CDR3 residues: CASSNIVADTEAFF. Here the CDR3 DNA reads TGTGCCAGCAGCAATATCGTGGCTGACACTGAAGCTTTCTTT. The chain couples TRBV5-4 to TRBJ1-1, with D unclear. The CDR3 is 14 residues long. Germline loops: CDR1 SGHNT, CDR2 YYREEE (reference sequence). V dropped 4 bases and J dropped 3 bases, with 13 bases sitting between them.

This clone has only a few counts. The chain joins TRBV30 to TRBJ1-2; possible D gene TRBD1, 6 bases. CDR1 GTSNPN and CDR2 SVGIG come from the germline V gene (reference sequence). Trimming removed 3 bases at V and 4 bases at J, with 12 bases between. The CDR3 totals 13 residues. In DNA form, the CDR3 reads TGTGCCTGGAGCCCAGGGGATACCTATGGCTACACCTTC. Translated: CAWSPGDTYGYTF.

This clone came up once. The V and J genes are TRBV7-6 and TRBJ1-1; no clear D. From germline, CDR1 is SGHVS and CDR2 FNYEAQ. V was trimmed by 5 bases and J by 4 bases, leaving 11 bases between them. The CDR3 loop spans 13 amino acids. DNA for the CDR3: TGTGCCAGCAGCCGAGACGTGAGCACTGAAGCTTTCTTT. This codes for CASSRDVSTEAFF. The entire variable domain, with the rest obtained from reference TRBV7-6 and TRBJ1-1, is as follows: GAGVSQSPRYKVTKRGQDVALRCDPISGHVSLYWYRQALGQGPEFLTYFNYEAQQDKSGLPNDRFSAERPEGSISTLTIQRTEQRDSAMYRCASSRDVSTEAFFGQGTRLTVV.

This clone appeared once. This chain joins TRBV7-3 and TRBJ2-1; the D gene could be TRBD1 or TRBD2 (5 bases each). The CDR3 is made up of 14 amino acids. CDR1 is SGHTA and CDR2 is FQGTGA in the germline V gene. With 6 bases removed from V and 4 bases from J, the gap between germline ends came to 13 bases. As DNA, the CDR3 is TGTGCCAGCAGTCAACGGGGCGTTTACAATGAGCAGTTCTTC. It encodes CASSQRGVYNEQFF.

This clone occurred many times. The CDR3 DNA is TGTGCCAGCAGCCTTCAGAGTAGGGACACTGAAGCTTTCTTT. Encoded protein: CASSLQSRDTEAFF. The V and J genes are TRBV7-2 and TRBJ1-1; D not certain. V lost 5 bases and J 3 bases, leaving 13 bases between the germline ends. There are 14 residues in the CDR3. The germline CDR1 and CDR2 sequences are SGHTA and FQGNSA.

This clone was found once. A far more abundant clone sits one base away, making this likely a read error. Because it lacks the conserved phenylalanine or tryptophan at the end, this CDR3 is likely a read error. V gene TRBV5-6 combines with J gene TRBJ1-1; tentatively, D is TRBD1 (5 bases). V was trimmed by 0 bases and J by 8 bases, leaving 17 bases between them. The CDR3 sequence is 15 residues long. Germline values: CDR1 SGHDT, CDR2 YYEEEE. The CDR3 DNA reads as TGTGCCAGCAGCTTGGGACAACGACAGAGGCGGGAAGCTTTCCTT. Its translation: CASSLGQRQRREAFL.

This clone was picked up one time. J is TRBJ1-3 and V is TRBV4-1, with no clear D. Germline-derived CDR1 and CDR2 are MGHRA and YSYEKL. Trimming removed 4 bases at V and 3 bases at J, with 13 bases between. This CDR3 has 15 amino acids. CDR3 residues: CASSRRNGDGNTIYF. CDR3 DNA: TGCGCCAGCAGCCGACGGAACGGGGATGGAAACACCATATATTTT.

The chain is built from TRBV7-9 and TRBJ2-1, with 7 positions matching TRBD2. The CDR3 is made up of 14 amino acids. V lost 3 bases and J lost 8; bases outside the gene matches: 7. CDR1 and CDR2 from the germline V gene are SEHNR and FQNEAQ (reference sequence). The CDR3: CASSFVGGVDEQFF. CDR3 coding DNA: TGTGCCAGCAGCTTTGTGGGAGGGGTCGATGAGCAGTTCTTC.

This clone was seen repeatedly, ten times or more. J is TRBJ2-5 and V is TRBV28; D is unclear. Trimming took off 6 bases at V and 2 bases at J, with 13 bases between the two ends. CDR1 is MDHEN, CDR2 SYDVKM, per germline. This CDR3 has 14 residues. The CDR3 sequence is CASSSNLGQETQYF. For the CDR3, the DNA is TGTGCCAGCAGCTCTAATTTAGGACAAGAGACCCAGTACTTC.

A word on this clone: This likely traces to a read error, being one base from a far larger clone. The CDR3 sequence is CAGSLALAGGEQYF. Written as DNA, the CDR3 is TGTGCCGGCAGCTTAGCCCTAGCGGGGGGCGAGCAGTACTTC. This sequence joins TRBV7-9 and TRBJ2-7; 11 nucleotides agree with TRBD2. Germline lookup yields CDR1 SEHNR and CDR2 FQNEAQ (reference sequence). The CDR3 is 14 residues long.

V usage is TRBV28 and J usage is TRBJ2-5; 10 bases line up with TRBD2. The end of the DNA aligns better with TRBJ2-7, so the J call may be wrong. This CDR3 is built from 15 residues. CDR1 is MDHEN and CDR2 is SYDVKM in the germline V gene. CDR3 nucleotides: TGTGCCAGCAGCGGGGGACTAGCGAACTCCTACGAGCAGTACTTC. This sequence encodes CASSGGLANSYEQYF.

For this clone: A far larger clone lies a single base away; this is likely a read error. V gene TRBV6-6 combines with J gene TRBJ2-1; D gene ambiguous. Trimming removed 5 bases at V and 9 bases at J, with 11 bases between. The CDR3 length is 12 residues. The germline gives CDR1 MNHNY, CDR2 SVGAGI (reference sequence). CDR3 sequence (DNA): TGTGCCAGCAGTATCAGTCTGGGTGAGCAGTTCTTC. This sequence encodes CASSISLGEQFF.

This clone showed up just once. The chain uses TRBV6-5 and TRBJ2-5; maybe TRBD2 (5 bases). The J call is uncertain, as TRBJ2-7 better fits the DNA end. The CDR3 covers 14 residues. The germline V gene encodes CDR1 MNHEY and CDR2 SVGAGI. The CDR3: CASSFGLEGYEQYF. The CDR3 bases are TGTGCCAGCAGTTTTGGGCTAGAGGGCTACGAGCAGTACTTC.

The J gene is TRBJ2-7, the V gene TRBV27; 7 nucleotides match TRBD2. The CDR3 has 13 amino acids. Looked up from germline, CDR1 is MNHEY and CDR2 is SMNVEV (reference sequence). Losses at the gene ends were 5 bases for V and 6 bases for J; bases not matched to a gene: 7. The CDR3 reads CASSPSWEGEQYF. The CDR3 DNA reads TGTGCCAGCAGTCCCTCCTGGGAGGGCGAGCAGTACTTC.

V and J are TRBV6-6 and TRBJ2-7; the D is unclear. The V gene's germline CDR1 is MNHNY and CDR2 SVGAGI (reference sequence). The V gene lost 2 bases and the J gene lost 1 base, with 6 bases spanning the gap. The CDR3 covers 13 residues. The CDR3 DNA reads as TGTGCCAGCAGTTACCGGTCGTCCTACGAGCAGTACTTC. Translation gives CASSYRSSYEQYF.

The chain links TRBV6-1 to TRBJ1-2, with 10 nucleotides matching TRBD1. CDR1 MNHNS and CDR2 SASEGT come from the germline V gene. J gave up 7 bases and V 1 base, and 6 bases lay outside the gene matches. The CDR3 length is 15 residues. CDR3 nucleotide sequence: TGTGCCAGCAGTGAAGTTGAGCGGACAGGGGGTGGCTACACCTTC. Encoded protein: CASSEVERTGGGYTF.

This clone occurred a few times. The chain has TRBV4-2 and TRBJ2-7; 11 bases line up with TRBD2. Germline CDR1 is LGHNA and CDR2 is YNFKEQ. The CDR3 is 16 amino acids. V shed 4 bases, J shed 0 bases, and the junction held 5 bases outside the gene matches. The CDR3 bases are TGTGCCAGCAGCCCCGGGACTAGCGGAGACTCCTACGAGCAGTACTTC. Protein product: CASSPGTSGDSYEQYF.

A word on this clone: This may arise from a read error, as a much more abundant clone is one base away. The CDR3 reads CASSLGVAHTDTQYF. The CDR3 nucleotides read TGTGCCAGCAGCTTAGGGGTAGCGCACACAGATACGCAGTATTTT. The chain is built from TRBV7-8 and TRBJ2-3; TRBD2 is a possible D gene (5 bases). V lost 1 base and J lost 2, with 10 bases in between. Germline V gene data show CDR1 as SGHVS and CDR2 as FQNEAQ. This CDR3 spans 15 amino acids.